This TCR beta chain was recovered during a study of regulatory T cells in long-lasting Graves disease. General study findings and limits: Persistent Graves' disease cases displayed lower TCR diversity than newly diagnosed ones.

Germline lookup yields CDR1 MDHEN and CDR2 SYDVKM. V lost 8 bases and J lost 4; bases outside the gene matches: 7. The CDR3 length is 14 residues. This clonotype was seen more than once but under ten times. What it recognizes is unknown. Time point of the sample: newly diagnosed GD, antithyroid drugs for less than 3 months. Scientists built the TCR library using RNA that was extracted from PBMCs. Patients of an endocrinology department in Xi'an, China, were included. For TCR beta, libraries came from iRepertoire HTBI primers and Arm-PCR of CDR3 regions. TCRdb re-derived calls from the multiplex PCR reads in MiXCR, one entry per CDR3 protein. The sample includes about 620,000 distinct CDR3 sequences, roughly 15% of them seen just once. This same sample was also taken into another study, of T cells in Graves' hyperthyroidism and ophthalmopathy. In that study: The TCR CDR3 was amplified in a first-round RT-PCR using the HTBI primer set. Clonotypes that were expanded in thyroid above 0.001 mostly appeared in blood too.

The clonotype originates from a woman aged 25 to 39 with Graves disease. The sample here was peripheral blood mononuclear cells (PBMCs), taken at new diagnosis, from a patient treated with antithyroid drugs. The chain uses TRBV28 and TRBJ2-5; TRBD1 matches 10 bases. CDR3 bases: TGTGCCAGCCGGGACAGGGGACGTTCAGAGACCCAGTACTTC. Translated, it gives CASRDRGRSETQYF.